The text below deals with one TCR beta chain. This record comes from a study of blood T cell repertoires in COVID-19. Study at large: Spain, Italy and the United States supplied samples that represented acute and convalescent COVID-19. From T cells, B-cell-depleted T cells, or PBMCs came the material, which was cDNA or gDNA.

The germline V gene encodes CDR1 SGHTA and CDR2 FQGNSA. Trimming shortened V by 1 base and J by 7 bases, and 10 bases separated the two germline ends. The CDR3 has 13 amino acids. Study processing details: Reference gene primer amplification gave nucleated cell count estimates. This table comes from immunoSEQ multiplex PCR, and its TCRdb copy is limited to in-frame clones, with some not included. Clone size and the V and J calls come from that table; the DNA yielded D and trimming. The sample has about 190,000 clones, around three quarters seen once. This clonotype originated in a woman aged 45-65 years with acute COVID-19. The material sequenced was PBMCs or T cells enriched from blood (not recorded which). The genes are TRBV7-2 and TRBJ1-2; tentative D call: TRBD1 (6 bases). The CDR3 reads CASSLDRVTGYTF. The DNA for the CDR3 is TGTGCCAGCAGCTTAGACAGGGTGACTGGCTACACCTTC.